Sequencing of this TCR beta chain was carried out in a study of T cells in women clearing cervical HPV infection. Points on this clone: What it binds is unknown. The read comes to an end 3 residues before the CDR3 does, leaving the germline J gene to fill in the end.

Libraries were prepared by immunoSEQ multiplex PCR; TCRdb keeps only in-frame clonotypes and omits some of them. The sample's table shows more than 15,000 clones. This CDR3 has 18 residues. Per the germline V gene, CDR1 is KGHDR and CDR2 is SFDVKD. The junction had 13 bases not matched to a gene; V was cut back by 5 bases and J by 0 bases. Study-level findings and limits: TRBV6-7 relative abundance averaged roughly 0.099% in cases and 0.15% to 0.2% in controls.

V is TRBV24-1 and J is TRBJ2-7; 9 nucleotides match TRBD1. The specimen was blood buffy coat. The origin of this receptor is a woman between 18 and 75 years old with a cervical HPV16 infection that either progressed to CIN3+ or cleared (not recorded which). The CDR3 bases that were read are TGTGCCACCAGTGCCCCGGACAGGGGAATCCCCCTCTCCTACGAG. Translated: CATSAPDRGIPLSYE. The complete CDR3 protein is CATSAPDRGIPLSYEQYF.